The present T cell receptor beta chain was sequenced within a study of blood T cell repertoires in COVID-19. Sequencing used immunoSEQ multiplex PCR; TCRdb keeps in-frame clones, though not all of them. Of 280,000 or so clones listed, approximately 85% are singletons. Germline CDR1 reads SEHNR; CDR2 reads FQNEAQ (reference sequence). The CDR3 covers 17 residues. The V gene end was trimmed by 3 bases and the J gene end by 3 bases; junction bases not matched to a gene: 8. What was sequenced was peripheral blood. V usage is TRBV7-9 and J usage is TRBJ2-1; TRBD2 agrees at 10 bases. The clonotype originates from a human donor in a cohort sampled during active COVID-19. DNA of the CDR3: TGTGCCAGCAGCTTTGGGAGCGGGAGGGTCGTCTACAATGAGCAGTTCTTC. This codes for CASSFGSGRVVYNEQFF.